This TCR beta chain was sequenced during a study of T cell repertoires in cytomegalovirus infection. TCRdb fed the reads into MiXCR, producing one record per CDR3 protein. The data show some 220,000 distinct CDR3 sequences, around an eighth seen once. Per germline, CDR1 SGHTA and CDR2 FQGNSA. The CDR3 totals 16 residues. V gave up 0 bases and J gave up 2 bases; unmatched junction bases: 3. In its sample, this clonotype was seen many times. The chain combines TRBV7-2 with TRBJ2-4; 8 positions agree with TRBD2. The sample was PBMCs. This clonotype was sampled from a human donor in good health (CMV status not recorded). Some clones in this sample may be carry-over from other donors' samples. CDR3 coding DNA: TGTGCCAGCAGCTTAGCGTCGGGGGGGACCAAAAACATTCAGTACTTC. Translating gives CASSLASGGTKNIQYF.